The entry below gives a single T cell receptor beta chain sequence along with its context. The antigen is unknown. Sequencing used immunoSEQ multiplex PCR; TCRdb keeps in-frame clones, though not all of them. This table has more than 100,000 clones, 90% to 95% appearing once. This entry comes from a study of graft-versus-host responses after intestinal transplantation. Study-level information: Each recipient received a multivisceral, liver-intestinal, or isolated intestinal graft. Findings and limits, study-wide: The authors found GvH clones in recipient marrow, some appearing first in ileum or blood. Individuals carrying graft-donor T cell macrochimerism showed high graft-versus-host to host-versus-graft clonal ratios in allografts. After transplant, early declines in HvG clones were associated with peak levels of circulating GvH clones.

The source was unstimulated CD8+ T cells sorted from spleen or lymph node cells, collected before intestinal transplant. This receptor was obtained from a human donor who received an intestinal transplant.

CDR3 in DNA: TGTGCCAGCAGCTTAGCACAGGGTGAGACTTTCTTT. It yields the protein CASSLAQGETFF. The gene calls are TRBV7-9 and TRBJ1-1; D is perhaps TRBD1 (6 bases). With 0 bases removed from V and 12 bases from J, the gap between germline ends came to 11 bases. CDR3 size: 12 residues. Germline loops: CDR1 SEHNR, CDR2 FQNEAQ (reference sequence).